What follows are 23 T cell receptor beta chains derived from one specimen sequenced in a study of spatial heterogeneity in lung cancer. TCRdb reanalysed the 5' RACE reads using MiXCR and keeps one entry per CDR3 protein. The sample has roughly 91,000 distinct CDR3 sequences; under 25% are singletons. Time point noted: sample taken at primary tumor resection. Tumor, nontumor lung or frozen PBMC supplied whole RNA, sequenced without sorting. The sequences come from PBMCs, collected at surgery. These receptors came from a male donor with early-stage non-small cell lung cancer.

Many counts were recorded for this clonotype. This chain joins TRBV7-3 and TRBJ2-2; 7 nucleotides match TRBD1. The V and J ends lost 5 bases and 0 bases, in that order; junction bases with no gene match: 15. CDR3 size: 19 residues. From germline, CDR1 is SGHTA and CDR2 FQGTGA. The CDR3 bases are TGTGCCAGCAGCCACAACAGGGGCCAAAGTCACGCGAACACCGGGGAGCTGTTTTTT. Protein: CASSHNRGQSHANTGELFF.

This rearrangement joins TRBV2 to TRBJ2-6, with D unclear. This CDR3 is built from 15 residues. Germline V lookup: CDR1 SNHLY, CDR2 FYNNEI. V was pared by 11 bases and J by 0 bases, with 14 bases between. The CDR3 loop reads CAVPTDPSGANVLTF. The DNA of the CDR3 is TGTGCCGTTCCGACTGATCCCTCTGGGGCCAACGTCCTGACTTTC.

The chain couples TRBV28 to TRBJ2-3; D may be TRBD2 (6 bases). Germline values: CDR1 MDHEN, CDR2 SYDVKM. V was clipped by 6 bases and J by 3 bases, with 7 bases between them. This CDR3 region has 12 residues. The CDR3 region is CASRGTTDTQYF. Written as DNA, the CDR3 is TGTGCCAGCAGAGGGACTACAGATACGCAGTATTTT. The full variable domain, completed using reference TRBV28 and TRBJ2-3, is DVKVTQSSRYLVKRTGEKVFLECVQDMDHENMFWYRQDPGLGLRLIYFSYDVKMKEKGDIPEGYSVSREKKERFSLILESASTNQTSMYLCASRGTTDTQYFGPGTRLTVL.

The rearrangement uses TRBV2 and TRBJ1-5, with 7 nucleotides matching TRBD1. With 10 bases clipped from V and 6 bases from J, the junction kept 9 bases outside the gene matches. The CDR3 covers 13 residues. Per the germline V gene, CDR1 is SNHLY and CDR2 is FYNNEI. The CDR3 sequence: CATTGDVLQPQHF. CDR3 DNA sequence: TGTGCCACTACAGGGGACGTTCTTCAGCCCCAGCATTTT.

V gene TRBV6-5 combines with J gene TRBJ1-2; 8 bases fit TRBD1. Germline CDR1 MNHEY, CDR2 SVGAGI. V trimming: 5 bases; J trimming: 12 bases; junction bases outside the gene matches: 17. This CDR3 has 15 residues. This chain's CDR3 is CASSQLGGQGSANTF. The CDR3 DNA sequence: TGTGCCAGCAGTCAGCTGGGCGGACAGGGCTCCGCTAACACCTTC.

The gene calls are TRBV9 and TRBJ1-6; a possible D gene is TRBD1 (6 bases). The CDR3 spans 14 residues. Germline V gives CDR1 SGDLS, CDR2 YYNGEE. The V and J ends lost 1 base and 10 bases respectively, with 12 bases between them. The CDR3: CASSVQGSRSPLHF. CDR3 bases: TGTGCCAGCAGCGTACAGGGGAGCCGGTCACCCCTCCACTTT.

V usage is TRBV18 and J usage is TRBJ2-1, with 8 bases fitting TRBD2. CDR1 KGHSH and CDR2 LQKENI come from the germline V gene. CDR3 length: 13 residues. J was trimmed by 8 bases and V by 2 bases; bases with no gene match: 2. This CDR3 is CASSPTGGDEQFF. CDR3 coding DNA: TGTGCCAGCTCACCAACGGGGGGGGATGAGCAGTTCTTC. The full variable domain, completed using reference TRBV18 and TRBJ2-1, is NAGVMQNPRHLVRRRGQEARLRCSPMKGHSHVYWYRQLPEEGLKFMVYLQKENIIDESGMPKERFSAEFPKEGPSILRIQQVVRGDSAAYFCASSPTGGDEQFFGPGTRLTVL.

This clonotype was observed a handful of times. The V gene is TRBV6-1, the J gene TRBJ1-4; tentatively, D is TRBD1 (6 bases). The CDR3 is 15 amino acids. Trimming pared 4 bases from V and 5 bases from J, leaving 14 bases between. Germline CDR1 reads MNHNS; CDR2 reads SASEGT. The CDR3 loop reads CASSGSTGQNEKLFF. CDR3 coding DNA: TGTGCCAGCAGTGGTTCGACAGGTCAGAATGAAAAACTGTTTTTT.

The table lists this clonotype with a count of one. CDR3 bases: TGTGCCAGCACACCGGGACAGAACACCGGGGAGCTGTTTTTT. This codes for CASTPGQNTGELFF. This chain joins TRBV4-2 and TRBJ2-2, with D maybe TRBD1 (6 bases). CDR3 length equals 14 residues. V gave up 7 bases and J gave up 1 base, with 10 bases separating them. Germline CDR1 reads LGHNA; CDR2 reads YNFKEQ.

The V call is TRBV27, the J call TRBJ2-3; maybe TRBD2 (5 bases). Between the trimmed V and J ends, which lost 6 bases and 4 bases, there was a span of 14 bases. The CDR3 has 14 amino acids. CDR1 MNHEY and CDR2 SMNVEV come from the germline V gene (reference sequence). The CDR3, as DNA: TGTGCCAGCAGATCGGGTCAGGAGGCAGATACGCAGTATTTT. Its translation is CASRSGQEADTQYF.

The rearrangement joins TRBV7-2 to TRBJ1-5; D gene ambiguous. This CDR3 spans 15 amino acids. V shed 5 bases and J shed 2 bases, with 13 bases lying between them. The germline V gene has CDR1 SGHTA and CDR2 FQGNSA. The CDR3 loop is CASSPVSGGNQPQHF. The CDR3 DNA sequence: TGTGCCAGCAGCCCGGTTAGTGGGGGCAATCAGCCCCAGCATTTT.

The sample holds a few counts of this clonotype. The chain uses TRBV10-3 and TRBJ2-3; D remains ambiguous. The germline V and J ends were trimmed by 6 bases and 5 bases, with 12 bases remaining between them. From germline, CDR1 is ENHRY and CDR2 SYGVKD. CDR3 size: 13 residues. CDR3 nucleotides: TGTGCCATCAGGCCCGACCAGAAAGATACGCAGTATTTT. Amino acid sequence: CAIRPDQKDTQYF.

V gene TRBV5-1 combines with J gene TRBJ2-3; 8 bases match TRBD2. The ends lost 4 bases at V and 1 base at J; junction bases unmatched: 5. Per the germline V gene, CDR1 is SGHRS and CDR2 is YFSETQ. This CDR3 has 15 amino acids. The CDR3 DNA is TGCGCCAGCAGCGCCAGCGGGGGCCGCACAGATACGCAGTATTTT. The encoded protein is CASSASGGRTDTQYF. Complete variable domain (other parts from reference TRBV5-1 and TRBJ2-3): KAGVTQTPRYLIKTRGQQVTLSCSPISGHRSVSWYQQTPGQGLQFLFEYFSETQRNKGNFPGRFSGRQFSNSRSEMNVSTLELGDSALYLCASSASGGRTDTQYFGPGTRLTVL.

This clonotype was detected ten times or more. In nucleotides, the CDR3 is TGTGCCAGCAGCTTAGGACAGGGAGGCGAGCAGTACTTC. It is translated as CASSLGQGGEQYF. The chain is built from TRBV7-2 and TRBJ2-7; D may be TRBD1 (7 bases). Germline-derived CDR1 and CDR2 are SGHTA and FQGNSA. V lost 1 base, J lost 6 bases, and 10 bases lay in between. The CDR3 is 13 amino acids.

This sequence joins TRBV3-1 and TRBJ1-2; 10 bases fit TRBD1. V shed 4 bases and J 4 bases; nucleotides not matched to a gene: 6. The CDR3 has 15 residues. Germline CDR1 LGHDT, CDR2 YNNKEL (reference sequence). The CDR3 DNA sequence: TGTGCCAGCAGCCCGACAGGGGGCCGTGGCTATGGCTACACCTTC. Encoded protein: CASSPTGGRGYGYTF.

This chain connects TRBV29-1 to TRBJ2-3; D gene unclear. This CDR3 region has 12 residues. Per the germline V gene, CDR1 is SQVTM and CDR2 is ANQGSEA. Between the trimmed V and J ends, which lost 2 bases and 6 bases, there was a span of 9 bases. Here the CDR3 reads CSVELVADTQYF. CDR3 nucleotides: TGCAGCGTTGAACTTGTCGCGGATACGCAGTATTTT.

The chain joins TRBV6-2 or TRBV6-3 to TRBJ2-7; 7 bases map to TRBD1. Germline V gives CDR1 MNHEY, CDR2 SVGEGT. The CDR3 runs 14 residues. J gave up 5 bases and V 6 bases, and 10 bases lay outside the gene matches. CDR3 DNA: TGTGCCAGCAGCAGCGTCGATACAGGGGACGAGCAGTACTTC. This translates into CASSSVDTGDEQYF.

The chain uses TRBV27 and TRBJ2-7, with D hard to call. This CDR3 region has 12 residues. CDR1 MNHEY and CDR2 SMNVEV come from the germline V gene (reference sequence). The V and J ends lost 4 bases and 6 bases respectively, with 10 bases between them. This chain's CDR3 is CASSWEGGEQYF. The CDR3 nucleotides read TGTGCCAGCAGTTGGGAAGGCGGCGAGCAGTACTTC.

The chain combines TRBV7-6 with TRBJ2-1; D remains ambiguous. The CDR3 length is 13 residues. In germline, CDR1 is SGHVS, CDR2 FNYEAQ. Trimming removed 5 bases at V and 4 bases at J, with 9 bases between. DNA for the CDR3: TGTGCCAGCAGCCCAGCCCCTTACAATGAGCAGTTCTTC. Its protein is CASSPAPYNEQFF.

This clonotype has a handful of counts. The chain uses TRBV7-9 and TRBJ1-1, with D perhaps matching TRBD1 (6 bases). CDR3 size: 12 residues. Trimming pared 5 bases from V and 8 bases from J, leaving 12 bases between. Per the germline V gene, CDR1 is SEHNR and CDR2 is FQNEAQ (reference sequence). CDR3 in DNA: TGTGCCAGCAGCCGATCCGACAGGGAAGCTTTCTTT. Translated: CASSRSDREAFF. The full variable domain, with the rest looked up from reference TRBV7-9 and TRBJ1-1, is DTGVSQNPRHKITKRGQNVTFRCDPISEHNRLYWYRQTLGQGPEFLTYFQNEAQLEKSRLLSDRFSAERPKGSFSTLEIQRTEQGDSAMYLCASSRSDREAFFGQGTRLTVV.

The rearrangement uses TRBV6-2 or TRBV6-3 and TRBJ1-1; 7 bases line up with TRBD1. CDR3 length: 12 residues. Looked up from germline, CDR1 is MNHEY and CDR2 is SVGEGT. The V segment lost 5 bases and the J segment 4 bases; nucleotides outside the gene matches: 1. CDR3 sequence (DNA): TGTGCCAGCAGTCAGGGGGGCACTGAAGCTTTCTTT. Amino acid sequence: CASSQGGTEAFF.

This clonotype has more than one count but fewer than ten. The rearrangement uses TRBV6-5 and TRBJ2-5, with 10 nucleotides matching TRBD1. Germline V lookup: CDR1 MNHEY, CDR2 SVGAGI. CDR3 length equals 15 residues. Trimming took 5 bases from V and 5 from J; bases not matched to a gene: 8. The CDR3 reads CASSRQGARVETQYF. CDR3 DNA: TGTGCCAGCAGTCGACAGGGGGCACGGGTGGAGACCCAGTACTTC.

The table lists this clonotype with a few counts. This sequence joins TRBV28 and TRBJ2-1; unclear D gene. The V gene's germline CDR1 is MDHEN and CDR2 SYDVKM. This CDR3 has 12 amino acids. V was pared by 3 bases and J by 7 bases, with 7 bases between. The CDR3 region has the DNA TGTGCCAGCAGTTTTCGGCGGAATGAGCAGTTCTTC. It translates to CASSFRRNEQFF.